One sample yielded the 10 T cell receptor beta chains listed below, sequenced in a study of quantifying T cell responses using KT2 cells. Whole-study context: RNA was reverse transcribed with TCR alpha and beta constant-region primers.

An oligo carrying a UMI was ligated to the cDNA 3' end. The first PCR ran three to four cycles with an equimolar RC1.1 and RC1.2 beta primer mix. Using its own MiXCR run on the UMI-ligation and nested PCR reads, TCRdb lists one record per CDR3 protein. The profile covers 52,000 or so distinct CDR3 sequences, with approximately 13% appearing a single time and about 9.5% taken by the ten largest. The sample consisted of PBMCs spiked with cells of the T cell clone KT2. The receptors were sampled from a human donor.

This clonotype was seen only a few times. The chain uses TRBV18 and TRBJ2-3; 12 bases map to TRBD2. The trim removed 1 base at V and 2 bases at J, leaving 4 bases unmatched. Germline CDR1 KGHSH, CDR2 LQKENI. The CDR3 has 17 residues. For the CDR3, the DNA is TGTGCCAGCTCACCACTAGGACTAGCGGGGACCACAGATACGCAGTATTTT. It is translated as CASSPLGLAGTTDTQYF.

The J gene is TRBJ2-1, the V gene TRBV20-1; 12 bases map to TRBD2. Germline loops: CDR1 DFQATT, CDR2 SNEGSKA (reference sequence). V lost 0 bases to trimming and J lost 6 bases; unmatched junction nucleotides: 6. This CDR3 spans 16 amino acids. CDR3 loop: CSARDWELAGGNEQFF. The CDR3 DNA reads TGCAGTGCTAGAGATTGGGAACTAGCGGGAGGCAATGAGCAGTTCTTC.

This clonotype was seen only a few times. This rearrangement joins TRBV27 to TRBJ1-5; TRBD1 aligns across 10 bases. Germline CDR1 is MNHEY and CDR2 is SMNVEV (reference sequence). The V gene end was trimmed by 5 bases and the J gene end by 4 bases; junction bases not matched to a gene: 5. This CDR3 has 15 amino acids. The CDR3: CASSHRGQGNQPQHF. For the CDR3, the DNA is TGTGCCAGCAGTCACAGGGGACAGGGGAATCAGCCCCAGCATTTT.

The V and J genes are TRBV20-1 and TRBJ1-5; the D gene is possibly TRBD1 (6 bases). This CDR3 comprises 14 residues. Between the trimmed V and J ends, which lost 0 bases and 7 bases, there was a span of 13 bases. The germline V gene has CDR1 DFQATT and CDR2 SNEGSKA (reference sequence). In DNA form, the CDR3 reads TGCAGTGCTAGAGAAAAACAGGGTTTCCAGCCCCAGCATTTT. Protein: CSAREKQGFQPQHF.

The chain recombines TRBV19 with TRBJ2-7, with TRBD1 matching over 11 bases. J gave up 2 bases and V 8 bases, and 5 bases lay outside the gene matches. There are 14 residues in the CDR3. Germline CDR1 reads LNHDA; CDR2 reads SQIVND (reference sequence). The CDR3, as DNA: TGTGCCAGTCGCGCGGGACAGGGGGCCTACGAGCAGTACTTC. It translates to CASRAGQGAYEQYF.

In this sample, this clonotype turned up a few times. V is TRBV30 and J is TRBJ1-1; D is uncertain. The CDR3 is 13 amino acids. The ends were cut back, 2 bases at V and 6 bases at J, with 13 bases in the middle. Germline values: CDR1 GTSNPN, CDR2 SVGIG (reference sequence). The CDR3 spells CAWSPSPLAEAFF. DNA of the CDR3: TGTGCCTGGAGTCCATCGCCCTTGGCTGAAGCTTTCTTT.

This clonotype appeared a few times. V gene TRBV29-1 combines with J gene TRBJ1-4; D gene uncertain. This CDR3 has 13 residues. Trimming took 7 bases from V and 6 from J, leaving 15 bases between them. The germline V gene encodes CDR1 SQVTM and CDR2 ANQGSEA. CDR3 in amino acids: CSALTDGDEKLFF. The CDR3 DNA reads TGCAGCGCCCTAACAGACGGAGATGAAAAACTGTTTTTT.

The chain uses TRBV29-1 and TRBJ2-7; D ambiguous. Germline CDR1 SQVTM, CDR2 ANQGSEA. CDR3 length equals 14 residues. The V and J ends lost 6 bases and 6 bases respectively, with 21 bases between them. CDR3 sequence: CSVQSKFRNSEQYF. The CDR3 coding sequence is TGCAGCGTCCAGAGCAAATTCAGGAATAGCGAGCAGTACTTC.

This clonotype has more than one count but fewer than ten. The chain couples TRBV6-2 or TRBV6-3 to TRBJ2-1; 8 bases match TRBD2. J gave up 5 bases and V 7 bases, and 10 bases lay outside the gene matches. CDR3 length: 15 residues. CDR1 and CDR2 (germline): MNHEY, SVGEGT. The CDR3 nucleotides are TGTGCCAGCAACCCAAGACTAGCGAGAAACAATGAGCAGTTCTTC. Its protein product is CASNPRLARNNEQFF.

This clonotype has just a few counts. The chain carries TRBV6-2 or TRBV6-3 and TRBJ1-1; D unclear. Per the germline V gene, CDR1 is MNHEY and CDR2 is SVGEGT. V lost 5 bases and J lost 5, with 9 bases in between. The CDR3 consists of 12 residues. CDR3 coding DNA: TGTGCCAGCAGTCCCACGTGGACTGAAGCTTTCTTT. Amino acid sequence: CASSPTWTEAFF.